This T cell receptor beta chain was captured by sequencing in a study of diagnostic markers for celiac disease. From the reads, TCRdb lists one entry per CDR3 protein and no DNA. This sample's table reports under 9,500 distinct CDR3 sequences. The CDR3 totals 17 residues. V is TRBV12-3 or TRBV12-4 and J is TRBJ2-2; TCRdb reports TRBD2, a call that lacks DNA to check it against. The receptor was derived from a human donor. This table probably holds off-target reads from a library built for another chain. The sample was either unsorted cells or a sorted T cell fraction (not recorded which). The CDR3 loop reads CASSFGGLAANTGELFF.